The table lists the clone carrying this T cell receptor (beta chain) with many counts. TCRdb reprocessed the 5' RACE reads via MiXCR and lists one record per CDR3 protein. The sample has a few hundred thousand distinct CDR3 sequences; over 5% are singletons. The source of the sample is a study of T cells after yellow fever vaccination. This clonotype originated in a man aged 25-45 years who received the YFV17D yellow fever vaccine. Sequencing was performed on PBMCs, taken 5 days after the yellow fever booster vaccination.

In DNA, the CDR3 is TGTGCCAGCAGCTTTACGGGGCTAGGCCCCTACAATGAGCAGTTCTTC. Its protein product is CASSFTGLGPYNEQFF. This chain links TRBV7-2 with TRBJ2-1; D tentatively fits TRBD1 or TRBD2 (5 bases each). The CDR3 length is 16 residues. V lost 3 bases to trimming and J lost 2 bases, with 14 bases between them. CDR1 is SGHTA and CDR2 is FQGNSA in the germline V gene.